These 8 T cell receptor beta chains were sequenced from one sample in a study of Graves' ophthalmopathy and Graves' hyperthyroidism. Amplification of TCR beta CDR3 regions used RNA transcripts. A first-round RT-PCR used HTBI primers, followed by a second-round multiplex PCR. Each CDR3 protein is one row after TCRdb ran MiXCR on the multiplex PCR reads. This table holds roughly 1.1 million distinct CDR3 sequences, about 40% found once. The sample was peripheral blood or thyroid tissue (not recorded which). The source is an adult man with Graves' hyperthyroidism.

This clonotype was seen only once. The rearrangement uses TRBV10-3 and TRBJ2-7; the match to TRBD2 covers 12 bases. With 5 bases clipped from V and 0 bases from J, the junction kept 2 bases outside the gene matches. Germline lookup yields CDR1 ENHRY and CDR2 SYGVKD. The CDR3 extends over 15 amino acids. The CDR3 sequence: CAISRTSGVSYEQYF. In nucleotides, the CDR3 is TGTGCCATCAGTAGGACTAGCGGGGTCTCCTACGAGCAGTACTTC.

This clonotype was recorded a few times. The chain links TRBV20-1 to TRBJ1-2; no reliable D call. Trimming took 3 bases from V and 0 from J, leaving 11 bases between them. CDR1 is DFQATT, CDR2 SNEGSKA, per germline (reference sequence). CDR3 length: 14 residues. The CDR3 bases are TGCAGTGCTAGGGCGCGGCAGTCTAACTATGGCTACACCTTC. Translation: CSARARQSNYGYTF.

This clonotype appeared a few times. J is TRBJ1-6 and V is TRBV4-3; TRBD1 aligns across 7 bases. J was trimmed by 6 bases and V by 5 bases; bases with no gene match: 4. Germline CDR1 reads LGHNA; CDR2 reads YSLEER. This CDR3 has 14 residues. CDR3 coding DNA: TGCGCCAGCAGCGAAGGGGGCGGTAATTCACCCCTCCACTTT. Its translation: CASSEGGGNSPLHF.

J is TRBJ2-6 and V is TRBV25-1, with a possible D match to TRBD1 (5 bases). Germline CDR1 is MGHDK and CDR2 is SYGVNS. There are 15 residues in the CDR3. Trimming cost V 3 bases and J 4 bases, with 10 bases left between them. The CDR3 loop is CASSDPRGGANVLTF. The CDR3 coding sequence is TGTGCCAGCAGTGACCCAAGGGGCGGGGCCAACGTCCTGACTTTC.

Concerning this clonotype itself: This may stem from a read error, because a much larger clone lies one nucleotide away. The rearrangement links TRBV5-8 to TRBJ1-2; tentatively, D is TRBD1 (6 bases). Trimming pared 1 base from V and 9 bases from J, leaving 16 bases between. The CDR3 extends over 14 amino acids. CDR1 SGHTS and CDR2 YDEGEE come from the germline V gene. CDR3 nucleotides: TGTGCCAGCAGCTTGAGGGGGTTGGAGGTTAGCTACACCTTC. Amino acid sequence: CASSLRGLEVSYTF.

This chain uses TRBV9 with TRBJ2-5; TRBD1 matches 10 bases. The junction had 13 bases not matched to a gene; V was cut back by 9 bases and J by 5 bases. Germline V gene data show CDR1 as SGDLS and CDR2 as YYNGEE. The CDR3 covers 15 residues. CDR3 in amino acids: CAISEGDRGGETQYF. The CDR3, as DNA: TGTGCCATCAGTGAAGGGGACAGGGGAGGTGAGACCCAGTACTTC.

As for this clonotype: The conserved phenylalanine or tryptophan normally closing the CDR3 is absent here, so this likely arose from a read error. No DNA is shown, since the ends of the CDR3 on it are uncertain; the CDR3 is the one TCRdb lists. The rearrangement links TRBV6-5 to TRBJ2-6. With termini counted, the CDR3 has 16 amino acids. The germline gives CDR1 MNHEY, CDR2 SVGAGI. CDR3 in amino acids: CASSYRTVSGANVLVL.

This clonotype was detected ten times or more. The chain has TRBV2 and TRBJ2-7, with 11 nucleotides matching TRBD2. This CDR3 region has 14 residues. Germline V lookup: CDR1 SNHLY, CDR2 FYNNEI. V was clipped by 6 bases and J by 3 bases; unmatched bases: 4. CDR3: CASRKGLADYEQYF. CDR3 nucleotide sequence: TGTGCCAGCAGAAAGGGACTAGCGGACTACGAGCAGTACTTC.